This is a list of T cell receptor beta chains from one sample in a study of T-cell memory formation after mild COVID-19. MiXCR, run by TCRdb on the 5' RACE reads, gives a single entry per CDR3 protein. The sample records 250,000 to 300,000 distinct CDR3 sequences, less than 20% being singletons. Sequences were obtained from PBMCs or a T cell subset sorted from them (not recorded which). The source is a man aged 18 to 29 who had mild COVID-19 (a few samples of this study predate the infection). Cell type and time point are not known. Each CDR3 is given without its conserved first and last residue. The order of the fields is J gene, V gene, clone size, CDR3 protein. Part of the rows lack a size; the others show once, few, many or a class for expanded clones.

j_gene: TRBJ2-5
v_gene: TRBV4-1
abundance: few
CDR3aa: ASSQALRETQY

j_gene: TRBJ2-7
v_gene: TRBV6-5
abundance: NA
CDR3aa: ASKTEYEQY

j_gene: TRBJ1-5
v_gene: TRBV20-1
abundance: once
CDR3aa: SAQGQLHNQPQH

j_gene: TRBJ1-2
v_gene: TRBV27
abundance: NA
CDR3aa: ASSPPPVGNYGYT

j_gene: TRBJ2-2
v_gene: TRBV5-1
abundance: few
CDR3aa: ASSQVDRPMSGELF

j_gene: TRBJ2-1
v_gene: TRBV4-2
abundance: NA
CDR3aa: ASSPGGDEQF

j_gene: TRBJ1-4
v_gene: TRBV4-1
abundance: few
CDR3aa: ASSQVGEKLF

j_gene: TRBJ1-4
v_gene: TRBV21-1
abundance: few
CDR3aa: ASSKGNGLYEKLF

j_gene: TRBJ1-2
v_gene: TRBV6-2/TRBV6-3
abundance: few
CDR3aa: ASSQSLMDFYGYT

j_gene: TRBJ2-5
v_gene: TRBV3-1
abundance: NA
CDR3aa: ASHPGLAAGTQY

j_gene: TRBJ1-1
v_gene: TRBV7-9
abundance: NA
CDR3aa: ASSLRQGGVTEAF

j_gene: TRBJ2-1
v_gene: TRBV6-5
abundance: few
CDR3aa: ASRRDSFSSYNEQF

j_gene: TRBJ2-7
v_gene: TRBV9
abundance: NA
CDR3aa: ASSVGKGTEQY

j_gene: TRBJ2-7
v_gene: TRBV7-2
abundance: NA
CDR3aa: ASSPGRPGAREQY

j_gene: TRBJ2-1
v_gene: TRBV15
abundance: NA
CDR3aa: ATSREDSRGNEQF

j_gene: TRBJ2-5
v_gene: TRBV25-1
abundance: NA
CDR3aa: ASSGGGPETQY

j_gene: TRBJ2-3
v_gene: TRBV19
abundance: NA
CDR3aa: ASSIGGGVADTQY

j_gene: TRBJ2-3
v_gene: TRBV4-1
abundance: few
CDR3aa: ASSQESTQY

j_gene: TRBJ2-5
v_gene: TRBV13
abundance: many
CDR3aa: ASSHRDREAQETQY

j_gene: TRBJ2-2
v_gene: TRBV4-3
abundance: NA
CDR3aa: ASSQDRAGKRTGELF

j_gene: TRBJ2-2
v_gene: TRBV9
abundance: NA
CDR3aa: ASSGSGAEVAGELF

j_gene: TRBJ2-2
v_gene: TRBV7-9
abundance: few
CDR3aa: AGAVAGELF

j_gene: TRBJ2-7
v_gene: TRBV7-2
abundance: few
CDR3aa: ASSPRGGNYEQY

j_gene: TRBJ1-6
v_gene: TRBV19
abundance: NA
CDR3aa: ASSIEGTGEGSPLH

j_gene: TRBJ2-3
v_gene: TRBV4-3
abundance: few
CDR3aa: ASSQDASSGDTQY

j_gene: TRBJ2-2
v_gene: TRBV2
abundance: few
CDR3aa: ASRESDRGLTGELF

j_gene: TRBJ1-2
v_gene: TRBV5-1
abundance: NA
CDR3aa: ASSLGQGAEYGYT

j_gene: TRBJ2-1
v_gene: TRBV6-2/TRBV6-3
abundance: many
CDR3aa: ASSHRANEQF

j_gene: TRBJ1-1
v_gene: TRBV6-5
abundance: NA
CDR3aa: ASSYLPPGHTTTEAF

j_gene: TRBJ2-5
v_gene: TRBV6-2/TRBV6-3
abundance: few
CDR3aa: ASANREETQY

j_gene: TRBJ2-5
v_gene: TRBV5-1
abundance: many
CDR3aa: ASSLLVPGMETQY

j_gene: TRBJ2-5
v_gene: TRBV11-2
abundance: NA
CDR3aa: ASSFDWDRGSETQY

j_gene: TRBJ2-4
v_gene: TRBV4-3
abundance: NA
CDR3aa: ASSQEPFGSKNIQY

j_gene: TRBJ1-1
v_gene: TRBV5-1
abundance: few
CDR3aa: ASSLTRQGRGNTEAF

j_gene: TRBJ2-5
v_gene: TRBV7-8
abundance: NA
CDR3aa: ASSLGRLETQY

j_gene: TRBJ2-2
v_gene: TRBV11-2
abundance: NA
CDR3aa: ASSRPGRNTGELF

j_gene: TRBJ2-3
v_gene: TRBV4-1
abundance: few
CDR3aa: ASSQRQRTDTQY

j_gene: TRBJ1-4
v_gene: TRBV20-1
abundance: NA
CDR3aa: SARDGGRREKLF

j_gene: TRBJ1-5
v_gene: TRBV6-2/TRBV6-3
abundance: NA
CDR3aa: ASSYSGQGANNQPQH

j_gene: TRBJ2-1
v_gene: TRBV5-1
abundance: few
CDR3aa: ASSFDRDGNEQF

j_gene: TRBJ2-1
v_gene: TRBV6-5
abundance: few
CDR3aa: ASKHRGNEQF

j_gene: TRBJ1-5
v_gene: TRBV5-1
abundance: many
CDR3aa: ASSAFWGSNQPQH

j_gene: TRBJ2-1
v_gene: TRBV6-2/TRBV6-3
abundance: NA
CDR3aa: ASKRVAGLDEQF

j_gene: TRBJ2-3
v_gene: TRBV5-1
abundance: few
CDR3aa: ASSFGTSGSDTQY